One and the same sample provided the 29 T cell receptor beta chains below, sequenced in a study of shared clonotypes between healthy human individuals. Sequencing was performed with immunoSEQ multiplex PCR; in TCRdb, only in-frame clones are kept and a portion is missing. The table has 2,500,000 or so clones, 80% to 95% seen once. Source material: naive CD4+ T cells from PBMCs. The subset: CD45RA+ positively selected. The receptors come from a man aged 18-30 years in good health. Some clones in this sample may be carry-over from other donors' samples.

The chain carries TRBV30 and TRBJ1-5; D is uncertain. Germline V gene lookup returns CDR1 GTSNPN and CDR2 SVGIG (reference sequence). V was clipped by 2 bases and J by 4 bases, with 9 bases between them. This CDR3 contains 13 residues. The CDR3 loop reads CAWSLSTNQPQHF. CDR3 nucleotide sequence: TGTGCCTGGAGTCTAAGTACTAATCAGCCCCAGCATTTT.

The chain employs TRBV29-1 and TRBJ2-3, with D uncertain. Trimming stripped 7 bases from V and 2 bases from J, with 13 bases between. Germline V gives CDR1 SQVTM, CDR2 ANQGSEA. CDR3 length: 13 amino acids. The CDR3 bases are TGCAGCGGCGCTGGACGGTTCACAGATACGCAGTATTTT. Translation: CSGAGRFTDTQYF.

The chain recombines TRBV5-1 with TRBJ1-2; possible D gene TRBD1, 5 bases. The CDR3 length is 13 residues. Germline CDR1 SGHRS, CDR2 YFSETQ. With 1 base removed from V and 6 bases from J, the gap between germline ends came to 10 bases. The CDR3: CASSLSPGNGYTF. Here the CDR3 DNA reads TGCGCCAGCAGCTTGAGTCCAGGGAATGGCTACACCTTC.

The CDR3 nucleotides read TGTGCCAGCAGCAGGGACAGACGAAGGACCTATGGCTACACCTTC. This encodes CASSRDRRRTYGYTF. The chain recombines TRBV13 with TRBJ1-2; TRBD1 agrees at 7 bases. The V segment lost 5 bases and the J segment 4 bases; nucleotides outside the gene matches: 10. The CDR3 consists of 15 residues. Germline V gene sequence: CDR1 PRHDT, CDR2 FYEKMQ (reference sequence).

The chain uses TRBV18 and TRBJ1-1; maybe TRBD1 (5 bases). Looked up from germline, CDR1 is KGHSH and CDR2 is LQKENI. The CDR3 has 13 amino acids. V was pared by 2 bases and J by 6 bases, with 10 bases between. In DNA form, the CDR3 reads TGTGCCAGCTCACCAAAAAGGGACTCTGAAGCTTTCTTT. This codes for CASSPKRDSEAFF.

The chain recombines TRBV30 with TRBJ2-1; TRBD2 matches 7 bases. Germline-derived CDR1 and CDR2 are GTSNPN and SVGIG (reference sequence). This CDR3 comprises 14 residues. J gave up 4 bases and V 3 bases, and 6 bases lay outside the gene matches. The CDR3 nucleotides read TGTGCCTGGAGCCCGGGAGCGGGGTACAATGAGCAGTTCTTC. Protein sequence: CAWSPGAGYNEQFF.

The rearrangement joins TRBV5-1 to TRBJ2-3, with D perhaps given as TRBD1 or TRBD2 (5 bases each). CDR1 and CDR2 from the germline V gene are SGHRS and YFSETQ. CDR3 length: 13 amino acids. V lost 2 bases, J lost 6 bases, and 10 bases lay in between. The CDR3 coding sequence is TGCGCCAGCAGCTTTGAGAGGGGCGATACGCAGTATTTT. Protein product: CASSFERGDTQYF.

This chain joins TRBV6-5 and TRBJ2-2, with D maybe TRBD1 (6 bases). The CDR3 is made up of 15 amino acids. V was trimmed by 6 bases and J by 7 bases, leaving 18 bases between them. Germline CDR1 reads MNHEY; CDR2 reads SVGAGI. The CDR3 sequence: CASRRFGQGHGELFF. As DNA, the CDR3 is TGTGCCAGCAGACGGTTTGGGCAGGGACACGGGGAGCTGTTTTTT.

With respect to this clone: Other DNA sequences from this sample encode an identical CDR3 as well. This chain connects TRBV18 to TRBJ2-7; D is perhaps TRBD2 (6 bases). CDR1 and CDR2 from the germline V gene are KGHSH and LQKENI. V lost 6 bases, J lost 4 bases, and 16 bases lay in between. There are 14 residues in the CDR3. CDR3 amino acids: CASSPPGLPYEQYF. As DNA, the CDR3 is TGTGCCAGCTCCCCGCCGGGACTTCCTTACGAGCAGTACTTC.

The rearrangement joins TRBV5-1 to TRBJ1-3; D ambiguous. With 1 base removed from V and 0 bases from J, the gap between germline ends came to 11 bases. The CDR3 contains 16 residues. Germline V gene lookup returns CDR1 SGHRS and CDR2 YFSETQ. The CDR3 nucleotides are TGCGCCAGCAGCTTGCTGGACGGGTTCTCTGGAAACACCATATATTTT. Residues: CASSLLDGFSGNTIYF. The variable domain in full, completed from reference TRBV5-1 and TRBJ1-3, reads KAGVTQTPRYLIKTRGQQVTLSCSPISGHRSVSWYQQTPGQGLQFLFEYFSETQRNKGNFPGRFSGRQFSNSRSEMNVSTLELGDSALYLCASSLLDGFSGNTIYFGEGSWLTVV.

The J gene is TRBJ2-3, the V gene TRBV7-8; 12 bases agree with TRBD2. The length of the CDR3 is 18 residues. CDR1 is SGHVS and CDR2 is FQNEAQ in the germline V gene. The V segment lost 1 base and the J segment 2 bases; nucleotides outside the gene matches: 7. CDR3 protein: CASSLVLAGGPYTDTQYF. The DNA of the CDR3 is TGTGCCAGCAGCTTAGTACTAGCGGGAGGACCCTACACAGATACGCAGTATTTT.

The rearrangement joins TRBV5-4 to TRBJ2-1, with D perhaps TRBD1 (5 bases). V lost 0 bases to trimming and J lost 5 bases, with 6 bases between them. CDR1 SGHNT and CDR2 YYREEE come from the germline V gene (reference sequence). The length of the CDR3 is 13 residues. CDR3 region: CASSLDRHNEQFF. The CDR3 DNA is TGTGCCAGCAGCTTGGACAGGCACAATGAGCAGTTCTTC.

Comment on this clone: Different DNA sequences within this sample yield the same CDR3. The V and J genes are TRBV9 and TRBJ2-7, with 8 bases fitting TRBD1. Germline V gene sequence: CDR1 SGDLS, CDR2 YYNGEE. The junction had 5 bases not matched to a gene; V was cut back by 4 bases and J by 2 bases. The CDR3 is 14 residues long. Here the CDR3 DNA reads TGTGCCAGCAGCTCCGGGACAGGAACCTACGAGCAGTACTTC. Translation: CASSSGTGTYEQYF.

CDR3 nucleotide sequence: TGTGCCAGTAGTCAAGAACTGGGCCTACTTTACGAGCAGTACTTC. As protein: CASSQELGLLYEQYF. The V gene is TRBV19, the J gene TRBJ2-7, with D unclear. V was pared by 5 bases and J by 4 bases, with 18 bases between. CDR1 and CDR2 from the germline V gene are LNHDA and SQIVND (reference sequence). CDR3 length equals 15 residues.

The chain carries TRBV7-2 and TRBJ2-1; 7 bases map to TRBD2. The germline CDR1 and CDR2 sequences are SGHTA and FQGNSA. The CDR3 is made up of 18 amino acids. J was trimmed by 9 bases and V by 6 bases; bases with no gene match: 23. The CDR3 nucleotides read TGTGCCAGCAGACCTCCCCCGGGGAGGGGTGGGAGTAGGGCTGAGCAGTTCTTC. Its protein is CASRPPPGRGGSRAEQFF.

This rearrangement joins TRBV4-2 to TRBJ1-4; 8 bases are a match to TRBD1. The CDR3 is made up of 14 amino acids. Germline V gene data show CDR1 as LGHNA and CDR2 as YNFKEQ. J lost 8 bases, V lost 0 bases, and 2 bases had no gene match. This CDR3 reads CASSQDRGREKLFF. The CDR3 coding sequence is TGTGCCAGCAGCCAAGACAGGGGGCGGGAAAAACTGTTTTTT.

The rearrangement joins TRBV7-2 to TRBJ1-2, with a possible D match to TRBD1 (5 bases). CDR3 length: 15 residues. Germline CDR1 is SGHTA and CDR2 is FQGNSA. Trimming removed 5 bases at V and 5 bases at J, with 18 bases between. CDR3: CASSKEVAGSYGYTF. CDR3 nucleotides: TGTGCCAGCAGCAAAGAGGTGGCAGGGTCTTATGGCTACACCTTC.

This clone was found once. The chain combines TRBV13 with TRBJ2-1; D is perhaps TRBD1 (6 bases). From germline, CDR1 is PRHDT and CDR2 FYEKMQ (reference sequence). CDR3 length: 14 residues. V lost 5 bases and J 2 bases, leaving 10 bases between the germline ends. The CDR3 here is CASSTRTAYNEQFF. The CDR3 DNA reads TGTGCCAGCAGCACCCGGACAGCCTACAATGAGCAGTTCTTC.

This rearrangement joins TRBV11-2 to TRBJ2-4, with no clear D. Trimming cost V 5 bases and J 0 bases, with 11 bases left between them. The CDR3 consists of 15 residues. Germline CDR1 and CDR2: SGHAT and FQNNGV. CDR3 protein: CASSTTPLAKNIQYF. The CDR3 DNA is TGTGCCAGCAGCACGACACCTCTAGCCAAAAACATTCAGTACTTC.

The chain combines TRBV5-4 with TRBJ1-1; 10 nucleotides line up with TRBD1. This CDR3 has 14 amino acids. The ends lost 5 bases at V and 5 bases at J; junction bases unmatched: 6. Germline V lookup: CDR1 SGHNT, CDR2 YYREEE (reference sequence). In nucleotides, the CDR3 is TGTGCCAGCAGTACCGGGACAGGGGTTACTGAAGCTTTCTTT. It yields the protein CASSTGTGVTEAFF.

V is TRBV5-4 and J is TRBJ2-7, with 7 bases that match TRBD1. The V segment lost 0 bases and the J segment 4 bases; nucleotides outside the gene matches: 7. The CDR3 totals 15 residues. From germline, CDR1 is SGHNT and CDR2 YYREEE (reference sequence). CDR3 residues: CASSLAGQTVYEQYF. Written as DNA, the CDR3 is TGTGCCAGCAGCTTGGCGGGACAGACCGTATACGAGCAGTACTTC.

This chain links TRBV27 with TRBJ2-2, with a possible D match to TRBD2 (6 bases). The CDR3 loop spans 16 amino acids. V was pared by 5 bases and J by 6 bases, with 19 bases between. Germline V gives CDR1 MNHEY, CDR2 SMNVEV (reference sequence). As DNA, the CDR3 is TGTGCCAGCAGTGACCGAGCGCGGGAATGGGCCGGGGAGCTGTTTTTT. The encoded protein is CASSDRAREWAGELFF.

The chain joins TRBV6-6 to TRBJ2-1; no clear D. The CDR3 sequence is 12 residues long. V lost 8 bases to trimming and J lost 4 bases, with 9 bases between them. Germline V gives CDR1 MNHNY, CDR2 SVGAGI (reference sequence). The CDR3: CASWRGYNEQFF. As DNA, the CDR3 is TGTGCCAGCTGGCGAGGATACAATGAGCAGTTCTTC.

A note on this clone: This sample also contains other DNA sequences that code for the same CDR3. This sequence joins TRBV5-1 and TRBJ2-1; D ambiguous. This CDR3 contains 13 residues. The germline CDR1 and CDR2 sequences are SGHRS and YFSETQ. The V end lost 0 bases, the J end lost 5 bases, and 6 bases lay between the germline ends. Here the CDR3 reads CASSLAGDNEQFF. CDR3 DNA sequence: TGCGCCAGCAGCTTGGCAGGCGACAATGAGCAGTTCTTC. The full variable domain, with the rest looked up from reference TRBV5-1 and TRBJ2-1, is KAGVTQTPRYLIKTRGQQVTLSCSPISGHRSVSWYQQTPGQGLQFLFEYFSETQRNKGNFPGRFSGRQFSNSRSEMNVSTLELGDSALYLCASSLAGDNEQFFGPGTRLTVL.

The chain links TRBV27 to TRBJ2-1; maybe TRBD1 (5 bases). Trimming took 7 bases from V and 0 from J, leaving 13 bases between them. The V gene's germline CDR1 is MNHEY and CDR2 SMNVEV (reference sequence). This CDR3 has 15 residues. CDR3 sequence: CASKIRQLSYNEQFF. CDR3 DNA: TGTGCCAGCAAGATCCGACAGCTCTCCTACAATGAGCAGTTCTTC.

This chain connects TRBV6-1 to TRBJ2-3; 9 bases match TRBD1. The ends lost 9 bases at V and 1 base at J; junction bases unmatched: 5. The CDR3 length is 14 residues. Germline CDR1 and CDR2: MNHNS and SASEGT. As DNA, the CDR3 is TGTGCCAGTGCTCGGGACAGGGGCACAGATACGCAGTATTTT. Protein sequence: CASARDRGTDTQYF.

This clone was detected only a few times. CDR3 amino acids: CASSLGGTGQPQHF. CDR3 DNA: TGTGCCAGCAGCTTGGGTGGGACGGGTCAGCCCCAGCATTTT. The chain recombines TRBV5-4 with TRBJ1-5, with a weak D call TRBD1 (5 bases). CDR1 and CDR2 (germline): SGHNT, YYREEE (reference sequence). V dropped 0 bases and J dropped 6 bases, with 10 bases sitting between them. CDR3 length: 14 residues.

J is TRBJ2-5 and V is TRBV27, with 10 bases identical to TRBD1. Trimming cost V 5 bases and J 5 bases; bases outside gene matches: 5. Germline CDR1 MNHEY, CDR2 SMNVEV (reference sequence). CDR3 length: 14 residues. CDR3: CASSQTGGPETQYF. DNA for the CDR3: TGTGCCAGCAGTCAGACAGGGGGCCCTGAGACCCAGTACTTC.

This clone was counted a single time. This chain joins TRBV29-1 and TRBJ2-5; 11 positions agree with TRBD1. V lost 4 bases, J lost 5 bases, and 9 bases stayed unmatched. CDR1 SQVTM and CDR2 ANQGSEA come from the germline V gene. The CDR3 covers 15 residues. CDR3 bases: TGCAGCGTTGTAAGGACAGGGGGCCTCGGTGAGACCCAGTACTTC. It yields the protein CSVVRTGGLGETQYF.